This T cell receptor beta chain was retrieved from a study of blood T cell repertoires in COVID-19. Looking at the study overall: Samples representing acute and convalescent COVID-19 were sourced from the United States, Italy and Spain. Sample material is recorded as cDNA or gDNA derived from T cells, B-cell-depleted T cells, or PBMCs.

CDR1 is SGHNT, CDR2 YYREEE, per germline (reference sequence). Trimming took 4 bases from V and 8 from J; bases not matched to a gene: 19. CDR3 length: 18 residues. The table lists this clone with a few counts. In the original workflow: Estimation of nucleated cell counts relied on the amplification of reference gene primers. Generated by immunoSEQ multiplex PCR, the TCRdb table keeps only in-frame clones and is missing some. V and J calls and clone size are as listed in that table; D and trimming were resolved from the DNA. This sample has 60,000 to 75,000 clones; about 70% occur once, and the top ten carry around half.

Sample: peripheral blood. The receptor was isolated from a woman of 80 years or more with acute or convalescent COVID-19. This sequence joins TRBV5-4 and TRBJ2-1; TRBD1 aligns across 9 bases. The CDR3 coding sequence is TGTGCCAGCAGCCTCAAATCAACGGGACAGGGAGGACGGGATGAGCAGTTCTTC. Protein: CASSLKSTGQGGRDEQFF.